Sequencing of this TCR beta chain was carried out in a study of blood T cell repertoires in COVID-19. At the level of the study: The cDNA or gDNA used as material had been derived from T cells, B-cell-depleted T cells, or PBMCs.

Here immunoSEQ multiplex PCR was the method, and the copy in TCRdb shows in-frame clones only, minus some. The profile shows 50,000 to 80,000 clones, roughly 91% of them singletons. Trimming removed 5 bases from V and 4 bases from J; junction bases left unmatched: 21. The germline gives CDR1 SGHVS, CDR2 FQNEAQ. This CDR3 region has 21 residues. This sequence originates from a man aged 60 to 75 with acute or convalescent COVID-19. Sequencing was carried out using peripheral blood. This chain joins TRBV7-8 and TRBJ2-7; 15 nucleotides align to TRBD2. This CDR3 reads CASSLGLAGGKRLGVGYEQYF. The CDR3 DNA sequence: TGTGCCAGCAGCCTTGGACTAGCGGGGGGGAAAAGGTTAGGCGTGGGGTACGAGCAGTACTTC.